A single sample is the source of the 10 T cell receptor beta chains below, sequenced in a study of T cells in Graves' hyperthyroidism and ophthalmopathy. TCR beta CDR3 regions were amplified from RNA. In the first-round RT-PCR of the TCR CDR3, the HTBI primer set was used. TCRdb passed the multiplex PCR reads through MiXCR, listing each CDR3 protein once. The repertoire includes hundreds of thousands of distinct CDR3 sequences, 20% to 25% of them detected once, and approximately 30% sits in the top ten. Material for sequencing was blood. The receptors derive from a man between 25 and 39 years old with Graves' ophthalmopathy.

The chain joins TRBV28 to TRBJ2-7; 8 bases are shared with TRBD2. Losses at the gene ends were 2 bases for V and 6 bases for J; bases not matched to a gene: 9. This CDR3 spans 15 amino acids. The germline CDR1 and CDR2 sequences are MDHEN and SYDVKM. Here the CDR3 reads CASSLDGRAKGEQYF. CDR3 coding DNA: TGTGCCAGCAGTTTAGACGGGAGGGCAAAGGGCGAGCAGTACTTC. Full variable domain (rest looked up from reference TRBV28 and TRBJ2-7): DVKVTQSSRYLVKRTGEKVFLECVQDMDHENMFWYRQDPGLGLRLIYFSYDVKMKEKGDIPEGYSVSREKKERFSLILESASTNQTSMYLCASSLDGRAKGEQYFGPGTRLTVT.

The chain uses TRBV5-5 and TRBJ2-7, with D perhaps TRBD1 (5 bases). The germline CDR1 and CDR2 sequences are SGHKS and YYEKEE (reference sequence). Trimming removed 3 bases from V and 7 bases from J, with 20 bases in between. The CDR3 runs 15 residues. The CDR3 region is CASSYTNGAEWEQYF. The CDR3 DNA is TGTGCCAGCAGCTATACCAATGGGGCGGAGTGGGAGCAGTACTTC.

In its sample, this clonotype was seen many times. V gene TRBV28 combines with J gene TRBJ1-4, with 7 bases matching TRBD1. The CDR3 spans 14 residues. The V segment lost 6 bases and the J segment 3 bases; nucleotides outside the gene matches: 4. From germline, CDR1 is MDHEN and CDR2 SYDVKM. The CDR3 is CASSRQGANEKLFF. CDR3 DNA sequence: TGTGCCAGCAGCCGACAGGGAGCTAATGAAAAACTGTTTTTT. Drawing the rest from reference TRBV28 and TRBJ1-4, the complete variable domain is DVKVTQSSRYLVKRTGEKVFLECVQDMDHENMFWYRQDPGLGLRLIYFSYDVKMKEKGDIPEGYSVSREKKERFSLILESASTNQTSMYLCASSRQGANEKLFFGSGTQLSVL.

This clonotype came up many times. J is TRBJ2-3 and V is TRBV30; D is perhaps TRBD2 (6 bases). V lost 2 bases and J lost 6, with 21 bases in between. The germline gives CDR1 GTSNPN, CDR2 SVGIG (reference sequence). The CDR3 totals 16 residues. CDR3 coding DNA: TGTGCCTGGAGTTTTCCAGCGGGCGGCGCCATCGATACGCAGTATTTT. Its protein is CAWSFPAGGAIDTQYF. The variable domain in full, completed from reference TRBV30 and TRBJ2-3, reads SQTIHQWPATLVQPVGSPLSLECTVEGTSNPNLYWYRQAAGRGLQLLFYSVGIGQISSEVPQNLSASRPQDRQFILSSKKLLLSDSGFYLCAWSFPAGGAIDTQYFGPGTRLTVL.

The CDR3 region is CASSMAGALYEQYF. The CDR3, as DNA: TGTGCCAGTAGTATGGCGGGAGCGCTGTACGAGCAGTACTTC. The chain links TRBV19 to TRBJ2-7; 7 positions match TRBD2. Germline lookup yields CDR1 LNHDA and CDR2 SQIVND (reference sequence). With 3 bases clipped from V and 4 bases from J, the junction kept 6 bases outside the gene matches. There are 14 residues in the CDR3. Variable domain in full (rest from reference TRBV19 and TRBJ2-7): DGGITQSPKYLFRKEGQNVTLSCEQNLNHDAMYWYRQDPGQGLRLIYYSQIVNDFQKGDIAEGYSVSREKKESFPLTVTSAQKNPTAFYLCASSMAGALYEQYFGPGTRLTVT.

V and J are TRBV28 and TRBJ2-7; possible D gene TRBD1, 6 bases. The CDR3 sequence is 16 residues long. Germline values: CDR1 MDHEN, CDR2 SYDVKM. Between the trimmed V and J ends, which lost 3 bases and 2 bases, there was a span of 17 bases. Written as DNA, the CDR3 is TGTGCCAGCAGTTTGCCCGGGACAAGGGGGACCTACGAGCAGTACTTC. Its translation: CASSLPGTRGTYEQYF.

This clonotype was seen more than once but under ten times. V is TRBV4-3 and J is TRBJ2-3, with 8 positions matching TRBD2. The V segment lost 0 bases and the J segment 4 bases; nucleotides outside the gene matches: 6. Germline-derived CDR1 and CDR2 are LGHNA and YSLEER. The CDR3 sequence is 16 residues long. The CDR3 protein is CASSQDSGKYPDTQYF. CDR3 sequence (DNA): TGCGCCAGCAGCCAAGATAGCGGGAAGTATCCAGATACGCAGTATTTT.

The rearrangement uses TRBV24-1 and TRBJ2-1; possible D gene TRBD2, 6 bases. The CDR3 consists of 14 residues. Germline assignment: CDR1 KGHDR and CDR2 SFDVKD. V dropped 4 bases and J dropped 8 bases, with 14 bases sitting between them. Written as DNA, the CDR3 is TGTGCCACCAGTGACCGGAGGGCGGGCCATGAGCAGTTCTTC. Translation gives CATSDRRAGHEQFF.

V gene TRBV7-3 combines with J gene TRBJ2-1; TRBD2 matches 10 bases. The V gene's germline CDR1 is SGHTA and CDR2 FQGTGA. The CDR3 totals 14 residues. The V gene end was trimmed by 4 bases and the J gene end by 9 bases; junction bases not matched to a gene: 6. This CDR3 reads CASSSVGTSVEQFF. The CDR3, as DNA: TGTGCCAGCAGCTCCGTTGGGACTAGCGTTGAGCAGTTCTTC. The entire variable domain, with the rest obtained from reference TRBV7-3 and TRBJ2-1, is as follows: GAGVSQTPSNKVTEKGKYVELRCDPISGHTALYWYRQSLGQGPEFLIYFQGTGAADDSGLPNDRFFAVRPEGSVSTLKIQRTERGDSAVYLCASSSVGTSVEQFFGPGTRLTVL.

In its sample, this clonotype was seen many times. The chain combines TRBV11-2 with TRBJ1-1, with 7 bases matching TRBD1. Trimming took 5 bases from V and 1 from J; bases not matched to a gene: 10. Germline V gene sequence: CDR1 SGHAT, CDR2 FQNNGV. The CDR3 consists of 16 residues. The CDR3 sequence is CASSLHPGTANTEAFF. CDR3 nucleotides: TGTGCCAGCAGCCTCCACCCCGGGACAGCGAACACTGAAGCTTTCTTT.